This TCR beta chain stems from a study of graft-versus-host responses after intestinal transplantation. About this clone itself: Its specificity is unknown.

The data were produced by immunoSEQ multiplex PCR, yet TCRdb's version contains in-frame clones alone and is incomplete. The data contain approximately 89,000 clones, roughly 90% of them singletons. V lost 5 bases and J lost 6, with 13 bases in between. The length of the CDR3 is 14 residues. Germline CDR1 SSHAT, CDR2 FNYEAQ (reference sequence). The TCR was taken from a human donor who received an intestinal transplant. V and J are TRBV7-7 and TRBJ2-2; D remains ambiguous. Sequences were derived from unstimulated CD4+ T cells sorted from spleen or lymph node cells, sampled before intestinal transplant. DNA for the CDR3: TGTGCCAGCAGCCCCAACAGAATGGCCGGGGAGCTGTTTTTT. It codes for CASSPNRMAGELFF. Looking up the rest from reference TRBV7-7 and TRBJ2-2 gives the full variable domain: GAGVSQSPRYKVTKRGQDVTLRCDPISSHATLYWYQQALGQGPEFLTYFNYEAQPDKSGLPSDRFSAERPEGSISTLTIQRTEQRDSAMYRCASSPNRMAGELFFGEGSRLTVL.